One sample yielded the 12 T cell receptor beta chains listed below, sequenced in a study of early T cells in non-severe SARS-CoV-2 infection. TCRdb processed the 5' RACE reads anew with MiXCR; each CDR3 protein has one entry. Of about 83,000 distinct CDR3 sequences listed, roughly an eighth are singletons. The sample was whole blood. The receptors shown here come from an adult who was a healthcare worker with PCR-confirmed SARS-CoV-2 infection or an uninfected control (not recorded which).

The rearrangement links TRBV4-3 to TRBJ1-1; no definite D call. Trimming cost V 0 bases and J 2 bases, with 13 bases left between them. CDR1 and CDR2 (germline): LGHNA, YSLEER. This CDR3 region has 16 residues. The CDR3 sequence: CASSQDRNSFNTEAFF. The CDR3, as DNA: TGCGCCAGCAGCCAAGATCGGAACAGCTTCAACACTGAAGCTTTCTTT.

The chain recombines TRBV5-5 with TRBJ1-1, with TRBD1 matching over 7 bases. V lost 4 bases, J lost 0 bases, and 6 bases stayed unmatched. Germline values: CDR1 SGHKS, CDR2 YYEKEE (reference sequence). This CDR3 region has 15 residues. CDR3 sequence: CASSLPGQLNTEAFF. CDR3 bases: TGTGCCAGCAGCCTACCGGGACAGTTGAACACTGAAGCTTTCTTT.

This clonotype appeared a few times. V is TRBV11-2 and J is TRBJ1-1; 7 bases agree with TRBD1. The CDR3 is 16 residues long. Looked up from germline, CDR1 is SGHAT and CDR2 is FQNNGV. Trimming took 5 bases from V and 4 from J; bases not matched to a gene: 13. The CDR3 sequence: CASSVAPSGTATEAFF. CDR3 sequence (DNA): TGTGCCAGCAGCGTAGCGCCCTCCGGGACAGCCACTGAAGCTTTCTTT.

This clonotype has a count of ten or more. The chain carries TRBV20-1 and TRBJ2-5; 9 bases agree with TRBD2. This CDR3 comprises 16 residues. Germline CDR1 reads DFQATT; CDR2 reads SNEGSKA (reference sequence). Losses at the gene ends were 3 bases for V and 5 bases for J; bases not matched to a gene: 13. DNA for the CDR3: TGCAGTGCTAGTGGCGCGGGGGGGCGTCTGGTCGAGACCCAGTACTTC. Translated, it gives CSASGAGGRLVETQYF.

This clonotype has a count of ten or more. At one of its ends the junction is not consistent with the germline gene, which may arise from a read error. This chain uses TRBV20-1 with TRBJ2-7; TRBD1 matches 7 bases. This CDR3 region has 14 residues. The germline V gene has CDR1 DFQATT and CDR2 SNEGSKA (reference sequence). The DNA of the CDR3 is TGCAGTGCAAGAGAGGGGACAGCCTCGTACGAGCAGTACTTC. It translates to CSAREGTASYEQYF.

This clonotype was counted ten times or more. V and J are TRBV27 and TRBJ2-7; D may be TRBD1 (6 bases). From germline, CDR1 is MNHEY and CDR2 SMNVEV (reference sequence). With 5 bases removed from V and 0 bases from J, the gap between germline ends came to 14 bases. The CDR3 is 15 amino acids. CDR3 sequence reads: CASSPDRQASYEQYF. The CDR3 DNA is TGTGCCAGCAGTCCAGACCGACAGGCCTCCTACGAGCAGTACTTC.

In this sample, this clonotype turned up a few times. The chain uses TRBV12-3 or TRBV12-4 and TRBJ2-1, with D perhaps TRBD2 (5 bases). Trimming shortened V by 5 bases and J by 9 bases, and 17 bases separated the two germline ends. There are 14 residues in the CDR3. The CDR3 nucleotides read TGTGCCAGCAGTACCCGAGGACTGGATGGTGAGCAGTTCTTC. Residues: CASSTRGLDGEQFF.

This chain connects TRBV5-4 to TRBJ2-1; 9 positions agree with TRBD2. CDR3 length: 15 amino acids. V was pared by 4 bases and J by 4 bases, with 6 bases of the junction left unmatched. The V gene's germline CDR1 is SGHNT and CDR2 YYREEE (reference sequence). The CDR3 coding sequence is TGTGCCAGCAGCGCGGGGGGGGCGCCTTACAATGAGCAGTTCTTC. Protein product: CASSAGGAPYNEQFF.

CDR3 bases: TGTGCCAGCAGTCCTCCCTCCGGGGGCGTGGGCGAGCAGTACTTC. Protein product: CASSPPSGGVGEQYF. The rearrangement links TRBV3-1 to TRBJ2-7; D could derive from TRBD1 or TRBD2 (6 bases each). With 6 bases removed from V and 6 bases from J, the gap between germline ends came to 21 bases. Germline V gene sequence: CDR1 LGHDT, CDR2 YNNKEL (reference sequence). The CDR3 extends over 15 amino acids.

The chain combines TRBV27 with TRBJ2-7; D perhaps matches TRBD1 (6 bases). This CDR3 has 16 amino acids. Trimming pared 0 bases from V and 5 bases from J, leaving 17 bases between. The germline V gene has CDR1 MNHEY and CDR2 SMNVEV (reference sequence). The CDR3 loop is CASSLSAGVIGNEQYF. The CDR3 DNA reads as TGTGCCAGCAGTTTATCAGCAGGGGTAATAGGGAACGAGCAGTACTTC.

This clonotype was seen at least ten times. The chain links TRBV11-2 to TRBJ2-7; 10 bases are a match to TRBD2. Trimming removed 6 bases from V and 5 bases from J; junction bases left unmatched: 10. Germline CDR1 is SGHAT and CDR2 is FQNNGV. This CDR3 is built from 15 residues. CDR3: CASSFILAGVHEQYF. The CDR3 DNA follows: TGTGCCAGCAGTTTCATCCTAGCGGGGGTCCACGAGCAGTACTTC.

The CDR3 sequence: CASSPPIGERGKSDTQYF. For the CDR3, the DNA is TGTGCCAGCTCACCACCGATAGGTGAGAGGGGGAAATCAGATACGCAGTATTTT. The chain recombines TRBV18 with TRBJ2-3; D might be TRBD1 (6 bases). Germline V gene sequence: CDR1 KGHSH, CDR2 LQKENI. This CDR3 is built from 18 residues. V was shortened by 0 bases and J by 4 bases, with 20 bases between the two germline ends.